This TCR beta chain was obtained from a study of blood T cells in healthy people across ages. The germline V and J ends were trimmed by 6 bases and 6 bases, with 12 bases remaining between them. Germline lookup yields CDR1 LNHDA and CDR2 SQIVND (reference sequence). This CDR3 has 13 residues. Through a sample-barcoded 5' primer and a J-beta primer mix, a second PCR was run for roughly 6 to 12 cycles. MiXCR, applied by TCRdb to the 5' RACE reads, yields one record per CDR3 protein. The sample consists of some 1.5 million distinct CDR3 sequences, 35% to 45% of them appearing once. This TCR was sampled from a woman aged 18-30 years in good health. The sequenced sample was blood. V and J are TRBV19 and TRBJ2-1; perhaps TRBD2 as D (6 bases). Written as DNA, the CDR3 is TGTGCCAGTAGCAACGGACTACCCAATGAGCAGTTCTTC. Translation: CASSNGLPNEQFF.